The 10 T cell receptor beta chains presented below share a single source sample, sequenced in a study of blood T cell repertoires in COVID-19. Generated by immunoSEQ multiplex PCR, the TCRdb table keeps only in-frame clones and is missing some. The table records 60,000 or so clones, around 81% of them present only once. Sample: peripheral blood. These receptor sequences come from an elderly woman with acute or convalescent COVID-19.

CDR3 protein: CASRSGQSSYNEQFF. The CDR3 coding sequence is TGCGCCAGCAGGTCGGGACAGAGCTCCTACAATGAGCAGTTCTTC. The chain carries TRBV5-1 and TRBJ2-1; 7 positions match TRBD1. The CDR3 is made up of 15 amino acids. In germline, CDR1 is SGHRS, CDR2 YFSETQ. With V trimmed by 5 bases and J by 0 bases, 5 bases remained unmatched.

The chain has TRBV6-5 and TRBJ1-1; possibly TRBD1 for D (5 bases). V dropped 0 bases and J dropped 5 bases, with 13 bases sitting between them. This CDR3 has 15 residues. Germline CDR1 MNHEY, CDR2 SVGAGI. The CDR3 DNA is TGTGCCAGCAGTTACTCGATAGGGGATCGGACTGAAGCTTTCTTT. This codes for CASSYSIGDRTEAFF.

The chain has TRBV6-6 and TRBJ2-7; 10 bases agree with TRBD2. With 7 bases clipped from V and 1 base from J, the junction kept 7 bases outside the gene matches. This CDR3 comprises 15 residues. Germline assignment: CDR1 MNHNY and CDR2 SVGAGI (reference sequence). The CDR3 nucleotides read TGTGCCAGCACCCAGGAGGGACTAGCGTCCTACGAGCAGTACTTC. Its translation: CASTQEGLASYEQYF.

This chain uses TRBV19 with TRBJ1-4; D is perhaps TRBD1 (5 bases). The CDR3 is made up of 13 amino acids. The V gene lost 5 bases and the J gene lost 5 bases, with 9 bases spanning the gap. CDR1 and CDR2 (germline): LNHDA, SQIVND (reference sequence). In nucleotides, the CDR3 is TGTGCCAGTAGTGAGGACAACAATGAAAAACTGTTTTTT. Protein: CASSEDNNEKLFF.

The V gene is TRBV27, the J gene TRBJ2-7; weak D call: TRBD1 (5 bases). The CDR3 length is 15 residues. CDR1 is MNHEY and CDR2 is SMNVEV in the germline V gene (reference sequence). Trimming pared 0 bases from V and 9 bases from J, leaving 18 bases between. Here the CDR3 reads CASSLSGRQLTLQYF. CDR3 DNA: TGTGCCAGCAGTTTATCCGGACGACAGCTTACGCTGCAGTACTTC.

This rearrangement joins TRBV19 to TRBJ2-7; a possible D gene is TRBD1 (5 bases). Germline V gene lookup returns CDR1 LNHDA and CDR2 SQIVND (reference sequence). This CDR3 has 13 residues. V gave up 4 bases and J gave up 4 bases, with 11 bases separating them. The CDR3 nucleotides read TGTGCCAGTAGTACAGGGTTCTCATACGAGCAGTACTTC. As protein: CASSTGFSYEQYF.

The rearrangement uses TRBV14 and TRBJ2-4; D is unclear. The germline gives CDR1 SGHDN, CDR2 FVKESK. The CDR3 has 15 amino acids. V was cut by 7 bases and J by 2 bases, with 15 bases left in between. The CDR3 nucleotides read TGTGCCAGCATCGGCCCTCGGGTTTCCAAAAACATTCAGTACTTC. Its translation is CASIGPRVSKNIQYF.

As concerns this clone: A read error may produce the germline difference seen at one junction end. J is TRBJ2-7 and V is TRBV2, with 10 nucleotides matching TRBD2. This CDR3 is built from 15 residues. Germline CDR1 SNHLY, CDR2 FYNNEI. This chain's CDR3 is CASREGLAEPYEQYF. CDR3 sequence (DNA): TGTGCCAGCAGAGAAGGACTAGCGGAGCCCTACGAGCAGTACTTC.

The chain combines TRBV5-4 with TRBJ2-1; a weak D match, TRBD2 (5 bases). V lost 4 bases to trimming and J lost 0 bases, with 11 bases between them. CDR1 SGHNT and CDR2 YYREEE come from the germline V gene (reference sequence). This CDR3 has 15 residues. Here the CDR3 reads CASSIGENSYNEQFF. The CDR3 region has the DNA TGTGCCAGCAGCATTGGGGAGAACTCCTACAATGAGCAGTTCTTC.

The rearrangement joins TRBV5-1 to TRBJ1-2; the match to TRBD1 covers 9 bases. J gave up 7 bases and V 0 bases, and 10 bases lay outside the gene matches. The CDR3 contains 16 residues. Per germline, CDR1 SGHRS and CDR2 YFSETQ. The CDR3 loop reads CASSLDGTGLGGGYTF. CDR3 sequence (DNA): TGCGCCAGCAGCTTGGACGGGACAGGGTTAGGGGGTGGCTACACCTTC.